The 19 T cell receptor beta chains in this list originate from one sample, sequenced in a study of OX40 agonist ivuxolimab in advanced cancers. Clones were sequenced by immunoSEQ multiplex PCR, and TCRdb holds only the in-frame ones, with some missing. The repertoire has 45,000 to 65,000 clones, roughly 86% of them found once; the top ten carry just under 7%. The sample in question was CD4+ or CD8+ T cells sorted from blood, obtained in a trial of the OX40 agonist ivuxolimab. These TCRs come from an adult with an advanced solid tumor such as melanoma, head and neck, liver or kidney cancer.

This clone came up a few times. The identical CDR3 is also encoded by other nucleotide sequences in the sample. The chain combines TRBV2 with TRBJ1-5, with D unresolved. Per the germline V gene, CDR1 is SNHLY and CDR2 is FYNNEI. V lost 1 base to trimming and J lost 3 bases, with 4 bases between them. This CDR3 has 13 amino acids. This CDR3 is CASSEDLNQPQHF. The CDR3 coding sequence is TGTGCCAGCAGTGAAGACCTCAATCAGCCCCAGCATTTT.

CDR3 in amino acids: CSVDGIAGGYGELFF. The CDR3 DNA sequence: TGCAGCGTTGACGGGATAGCGGGAGGTTACGGGGAGCTGTTTTTT. V is TRBV29-1 and J is TRBJ2-2, with 10 bases identical to TRBD2. V lost 3 bases and J lost 7; bases outside the gene matches: 8. The CDR3 runs to 15 residues. Germline V gives CDR1 SQVTM, CDR2 ANQGSEA.

The genes are TRBV10-3 and TRBJ2-1; 11 bases agree with TRBD2. After removal of 6 bases from V and 4 bases from J, the junction contained 5 bases not matched to a gene. CDR1 ENHRY and CDR2 SYGVKD come from the germline V gene. The CDR3 is 15 residues long. CDR3 residues: CAISVLAGGYNEQFF. Here the CDR3 DNA reads TGTGCCATCAGCGTATTAGCGGGAGGGTACAATGAGCAGTTCTTC.

The rearrangement uses TRBV7-9 and TRBJ2-2; D remains unclear. Deletions cut 1 base from V and 7 bases from J, with 16 bases between. This CDR3 comprises 16 residues. The germline V gene has CDR1 SEHNR and CDR2 FQNEAQ (reference sequence). CDR3 amino acids: CASSLVLTIPLGELFF. CDR3 bases: TGTGCCAGCAGCTTAGTTCTTACCATCCCCCTCGGGGAGCTGTTTTTT.

The table lists this clone with a count of one. The chain uses TRBV19 and TRBJ2-7; 11 bases line up with TRBD2. Germline CDR1 reads LNHDA; CDR2 reads SQIVND (reference sequence). This CDR3 is 14 amino acids long. Losses at the gene ends were 6 bases for V and 2 bases for J; bases not matched to a gene: 3. The CDR3 loop is CASSGTSGAYEQYF. The CDR3 DNA reads TGTGCCAGTAGCGGGACTAGCGGAGCCTACGAGCAGTACTTC.

The chain combines TRBV10-1 with TRBJ2-7; 8 bases line up with TRBD2. This CDR3 is 18 amino acids long. Germline-derived CDR1 and CDR2 are WNHNN and SYGVQD (reference sequence). V trimming: 3 bases; J trimming: 6 bases; junction bases outside the gene matches: 19. The CDR3 sequence: CASSDGRVAGSRGLEQYF. The CDR3 coding sequence is TGCGCCAGCAGTGACGGAAGGGTAGCGGGATCGCGGGGTCTCGAGCAGTACTTC.

The rearrangement joins TRBV9 to TRBJ2-7; 7 bases align to TRBD1. J gave up 2 bases and V 4 bases, and 9 bases lay outside the gene matches. The CDR3 loop spans 15 amino acids. Germline-derived CDR1 and CDR2 are SGDLS and YYNGEE. CDR3 bases: TGTGCCAGCAGCAAAGAGGGACAGAAAACCTACGAGCAGTACTTC. It translates to CASSKEGQKTYEQYF.

The chain recombines TRBV27 with TRBJ1-1; 8 nucleotides align to TRBD1. Per germline, CDR1 MNHEY and CDR2 SMNVEV (reference sequence). The CDR3 spans 13 residues. The ends lost 6 bases at V and 5 bases at J; junction bases unmatched: 5. The CDR3 coding sequence is TGTGCCAGCAGCCACAGGGGGGGGACTGAAGCTTTCTTT. Residues: CASSHRGGTEAFF.

The chain joins TRBV5-1 to TRBJ2-3; the match to TRBD2 covers 8 bases. This CDR3 spans 15 amino acids. Germline CDR1 reads SGHRS; CDR2 reads YFSETQ. Unmatched junction bases numbered 1, after V lost 1 base and J lost 0 bases. The chain's CDR3 is CASSLPSGSTDTQYF. In DNA form, the CDR3 reads TGCGCCAGCAGCTTGCCTAGCGGGAGCACAGATACGCAGTATTTT.

The J gene is TRBJ2-1, the V gene TRBV10-1; 10 bases line up with TRBD2. The CDR3 has 17 amino acids. Trimming at V came to 4 bases and at J to 0 bases, leaving 6 bases not matched to a gene. The germline V gene has CDR1 WNHNN and CDR2 SYGVQD (reference sequence). The chain's CDR3 is CASSGLSSGSSYNEQFF. The DNA of the CDR3 is TGCGCCAGCAGTGGCTTGTCTAGCGGGAGCTCCTACAATGAGCAGTTCTTC.

CDR3 residues: CASSFQGATEAFF. CDR3 DNA: TGCGCCAGCAGCTTTCAGGGGGCGACTGAAGCTTTCTTT. The rearrangement joins TRBV5-1 to TRBJ1-1, with 8 bases fitting TRBD1. Germline V gene sequence: CDR1 SGHRS, CDR2 YFSETQ. The CDR3 contains 13 residues. V lost 2 bases and J lost 5; bases outside the gene matches: 2.

CDR3 in DNA: TGTGCCAGCAGCTTAAGGCTCCCACCTGGGGACACTGAAGCTTTCTTT. It encodes CASSLRLPPGDTEAFF. The chain has TRBV11-2 and TRBJ1-1, with unresolved D. The CDR3 totals 16 residues. From germline, CDR1 is SGHAT and CDR2 FQNNGV. The V end lost 2 bases, the J end lost 3 bases, and 16 bases lay between the germline ends. The whole variable domain, filled in from reference TRBV11-2 and TRBJ1-1, reads EAGVAQSPRYKIIEKRQSVAFWCNPISGHATLYWYQQILGQGPKLLIQFQNNGVVDDSQLPKDRFSAERLKGVDSTLKIQPAKLEDSAVYLCASSLRLPPGDTEAFFGQGTRLTVV.

V usage is TRBV2 and J usage is TRBJ1-2; the match to TRBD1 covers 7 bases. The CDR3 extends over 17 amino acids. V lost 6 bases, J lost 8 bases, and 21 bases stayed unmatched. Germline CDR1 is SNHLY and CDR2 is FYNNEI. CDR3 sequence: CASRSSTGQLYPRGYTF. The CDR3 nucleotides are TGTGCCAGCAGGAGTTCCACGGGACAGCTATACCCTAGGGGCTACACCTTC.

The chain has TRBV5-1 and TRBJ2-3; 7 bases fit TRBD2. CDR3 length: 16 amino acids. Germline loops: CDR1 SGHRS, CDR2 YFSETQ. After removal of 0 bases from V and 4 bases from J, the junction contained 8 bases not matched to a gene. This chain's CDR3 is CASSLAGLREADTQYF. The CDR3 nucleotides are TGCGCCAGCAGCTTGGCCGGACTCCGGGAGGCAGATACGCAGTATTTT. The full variable domain, with the rest looked up from reference TRBV5-1 and TRBJ2-3, is KAGVTQTPRYLIKTRGQQVTLSCSPISGHRSVSWYQQTPGQGLQFLFEYFSETQRNKGNFPGRFSGRQFSNSRSEMNVSTLELGDSALYLCASSLAGLREADTQYFGPGTRLTVL.

The chain joins TRBV5-4 to TRBJ2-2, with D perhaps TRBD1 (5 bases). V was shortened by 0 bases and J by 7 bases, with 16 bases between the two germline ends. Looked up from germline, CDR1 is SGHNT and CDR2 is YYREEE (reference sequence). There are 16 residues in the CDR3. CDR3 protein: CASSLVLWGADGELFF. The CDR3 DNA is TGTGCCAGCAGCTTGGTGTTGTGGGGCGCGGACGGGGAGCTGTTTTTT.

This chain connects TRBV19 to TRBJ2-7; TRBD2 is a possible D gene (6 bases). V was clipped by 1 base and J by 5 bases, with 15 bases between them. The CDR3 length is 15 residues. Germline CDR1 LNHDA, CDR2 SQIVND (reference sequence). The CDR3 protein is CASSIGAGTSDEQYF. CDR3 in DNA: TGTGCCAGTAGTATAGGAGCTGGGACTTCAGACGAGCAGTACTTC. Full variable domain (outside the CDR3, taken from reference TRBV19 and TRBJ2-7): DGGITQSPKYLFRKEGQNVTLSCEQNLNHDAMYWYRQDPGQGLRLIYYSQIVNDFQKGDIAEGYSVSREKKESFPLTVTSAQKNPTAFYLCASSIGAGTSDEQYFGPGTRLTVT.

This chain links TRBV29-1 with TRBJ1-2, with 9 bases aligning to TRBD1. The junction had 7 bases not matched to a gene; V was cut back by 5 bases and J by 6 bases. The CDR3 length is 13 residues. In germline, CDR1 is SQVTM, CDR2 ANQGSEA. This CDR3 is CSVWGGQGHGYTF. In nucleotides, the CDR3 is TGCAGCGTTTGGGGGGGACAGGGTCATGGCTACACCTTC.

This chain joins TRBV6-1 and TRBJ2-7, with D maybe TRBD2 (7 bases). The V gene's germline CDR1 is MNHNS and CDR2 SASEGT. There are 15 residues in the CDR3. V lost 6 bases, J lost 0 bases, and 15 bases lay in between. The CDR3 DNA reads as TGTGCCAGCAGGGGGGCGGGGGCTAGCTCCTACGAGCAGTACTTC. This sequence encodes CASRGAGASSYEQYF.

The chain is built from TRBV1 and TRBJ2-7; the table's D call TRBD1 went unverified against the DNA. TRBV1 is flagged as a pseudogene. The CDR3 runs 22 residues. The CDR3 here is CTSSHPRPREKAITEGDDEQYF. CDR3 in DNA: TGCACCAGCAGCCATCCGCGCCCCAGGGAAAAGGCTATTACCGAGGGGGACGACGAGCAGTACTTC.